This T cell receptor beta chain was identified during a study of blood T cells in healthy people across ages. The draw of peripheral blood yielded ten milliliters from each donor. For the second PCR, which ran for roughly 6 to 12 cycles, a sample-barcoded 5' primer and a J-beta primer mix were used. TCRdb re-called the 5' RACE reads with MiXCR, one entry per CDR3 protein. This sample has hundreds of thousands of distinct CDR3 sequences, with about 20% found just once. This clonotype was recorded at least ten times. With V trimmed by 0 bases and J by 5 bases, 1 base remained unmatched. CDR1 LGHDT and CDR2 YNNKEL come from the germline V gene (reference sequence). The CDR3 is made up of 15 amino acids.

The rearrangement links TRBV3-1 to TRBJ2-5, with 12 bases identical to TRBD2. The sample taken for sequencing was blood. The clonotype originates from a man aged 65 to 79 in good health. The CDR3: CASSQEGTSGETQYF. CDR3 nucleotide sequence: TGTGCCAGCAGCCAAGAAGGGACTAGCGGGGAGACCCAGTACTTC.